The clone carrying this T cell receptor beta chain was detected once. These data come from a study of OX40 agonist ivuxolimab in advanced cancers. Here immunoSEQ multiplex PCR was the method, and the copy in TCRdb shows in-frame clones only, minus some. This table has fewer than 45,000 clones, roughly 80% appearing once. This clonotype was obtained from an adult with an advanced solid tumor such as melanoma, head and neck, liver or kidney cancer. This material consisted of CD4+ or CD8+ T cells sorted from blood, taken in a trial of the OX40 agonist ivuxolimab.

DNA of the CDR3: TGTGCCAGCATCGAGATAGGCCAAGAGACCCAGTACTTC. Amino acids: CASIEIGQETQYF. V gene TRBV6-1 combines with J gene TRBJ2-5; the D is unclear. CDR1 and CDR2 (germline): MNHNS, SASEGT. V dropped 7 bases and J dropped 1 base, with 10 bases sitting between them. The length of the CDR3 is 13 residues.